This T cell receptor (beta chain) was obtained from a study of cytomegalovirus exposure and HLA in healthy donors. Broader study findings: For most TCR beta V segments, an earlier analysis put the productive rate at about 87% or about 30% of the time. For cytomegalovirus status, the classifier reportedly gave diagnoses with high specificity and sensitivity. V- and J-gene trimming of TCR beta was linked (in a later analysis) to a missense DCLRE1C variant. A later analysis showed that HLA-associated TCR beta chains had undergone more clonal expansion than equally common others.

Primers for the PCR totalled 60 Vbeta and 13 Jbeta. Some clones are missing from TCRdb's copy, which holds only in-frame ones; the method was immunoSEQ multiplex PCR. The data show 110,000 to 150,000 clones, approximately 70% seen once. Remarks on this clone: Its antigen remains unidentified.

This CDR3 is 13 amino acids long. CDR1 and CDR2 from the germline V gene are LNHDA and SQIVND (reference sequence). V shed 5 bases and J 5 bases; nucleotides not matched to a gene: 4. The chain employs TRBV19 and TRBJ1-2, with 8 bases fitting TRBD1. Sequencing was carried out using PBMCs. The clonotype originates from a woman aged 60-75 years in good health and CMV-seropositive. Written as DNA, the CDR3 is TGTGCCAGTAGTCCAGGGGGCAGATATGGCTACACCTTC. This translates into CASSPGGRYGYTF. Based on the CDR3 plus reference TRBV19 and TRBJ1-2, the full variable domain is DGGITQSPKYLFRKEGQNVTLSCEQNLNHDAMYWYRQDPGQGLRLIYYSQIVNDFQKGDIAEGYSVSREKKESFPLTVTSAQKNPTAFYLCASSPGGRYGYTFGSGTRLTVV.